This T cell receptor (beta chain) originates from a study of response to subunit inactivated influenza vaccine (dated by TCRdb to the late 2010s). Context from the whole study: The study used deep quantitative T cell receptor repertoire profiling to track responses to a trivalent subunit inactivated influenza vaccine.

The cysteine opens and the phenylalanine closes a CDR3 of 14 amino acids. Kept here is only the CDR3 DNA, which spans 42 bases and is read in frame from base 1. Cut back by 2 bases and 1 base, the V and J ends lie 8 bases apart. CDR1 and CDR2, per the germline V gene, are SGHTA and FQGNSA. A word on this clonotype: There is no known antigen for this receptor. Base qualities are not provided; no much larger clone lies one nucleotide away.

The research as a whole found: According to the authors, only a limited number of new T cells may be recruited by each seasonal influenza vaccination.

The library was prepared using RT-PCR. These reads were obtained on an Illumina HiSeq 2500. TCRdb handled the public reads itself, with Q25 trimming in fastp and clone calling in MiXCR, and kept productive beta chains. All rows with the same CDR3 protein become a single entry with the most common DNA and genes. This sample is represented by around 540,000 distinct CDR3 sequences; approximately 12% of them were singletons. The biggest ten clones account for 10% of the sample. The sequence derives from a man in his fifties who received an inactivated influenza vaccine. Donor details come from another sample of the same person, matched by shared clones. The material sequenced was PBMCs from blood, taken on the day of vaccination. The receptor chain draws on TRBV7-2 and TRBJ2-5, with no D gene named confidently. The CDR3 amino acid sequence is: CASSLKRLQETQYF. The base sequence is TGTGCCAGCAGCTTAAAACGGCTCCAAGAGACCCAGTACTTC. This CDR3, with the reference TRBV7-2 and TRBJ2-5 proteins standing in past its ends, gives the full variable domain GAGVSQSPSNKVTEKGKDVELRCDPISGHTALYWYRQSLGQGLEFLIYFQGNSAPDKSGLPSDRFSAERTGGSVSTLTIQRTQQEDSAVYLCASSLKRLQETQYFGPGTRLLVL.